This T cell receptor beta chain derives from a study of memory CD4+ T cells and cytomegalovirus serostatus. Whole-study context: Of the healthy Belgian adults, several were CMV seropositive and about 24 seronegative.

Assay: immunoSEQ multiplex PCR; the TCRdb copy retains only in-frame clones and omits some. In the table there are about 60,000 clones, approximately 80% of which are singletons. Germline lookup yields CDR1 SGHAT and CDR2 FQDESV (reference sequence). Losses at the gene ends were 1 base for V and 1 base for J; bases not matched to a gene: 0. There are 15 residues in the CDR3. Single viable CD3+CD4+CD8-CD45RO+ cells were sorted as the memory CD4+ T cells. This clonotype was obtained from an adult in good health and CMV-seronegative. The chain is built from TRBV11-1 and TRBJ2-3; 9 nucleotides line up with TRBD1. Sequencing used memory CD4+ T cells from blood. The CDR3 is CASSLGTGGTDTQYF. CDR3 DNA: TGTGCCAGCAGCTTAGGGACAGGGGGCACAGATACGCAGTATTTT.